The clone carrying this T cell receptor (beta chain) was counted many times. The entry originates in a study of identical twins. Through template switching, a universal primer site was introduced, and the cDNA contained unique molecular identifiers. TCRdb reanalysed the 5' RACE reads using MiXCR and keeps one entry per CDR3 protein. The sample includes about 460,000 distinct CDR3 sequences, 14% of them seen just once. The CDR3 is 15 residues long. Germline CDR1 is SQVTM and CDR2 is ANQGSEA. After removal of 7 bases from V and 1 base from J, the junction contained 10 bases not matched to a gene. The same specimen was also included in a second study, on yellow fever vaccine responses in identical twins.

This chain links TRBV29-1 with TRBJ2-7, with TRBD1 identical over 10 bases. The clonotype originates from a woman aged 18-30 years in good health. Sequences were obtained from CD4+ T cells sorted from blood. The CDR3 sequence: CSAKSGQGGSYEQYF. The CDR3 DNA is TGCAGCGCTAAGAGCGGACAGGGGGGTTCCTACGAGCAGTACTTC.